This record looks at one TCR beta chain sequence and its context. The sample is drawn from a study of T-cell reconstitution after alpha-beta-depleted transplantation in children. A library of TCRbeta sequences, prepared with unique molecular identifiers, was generated. Using its own MiXCR run on the PCR reads, TCRdb lists one record per CDR3 protein. The sample lists 350,000 to 500,000 distinct CDR3 sequences; 43% were seen once. There are 16 residues in the CDR3. Germline loops: CDR1 SNHLY, CDR2 FYNNEI. J was trimmed by 0 bases and V by 7 bases; bases with no gene match: 9. The source was PBMCs, collected before TCRalphabeta/CD19-depleted stem cell transplant. The chain joins TRBV2 to TRBJ2-1; 7 bases map to TRBD2. The TCR comes from a girl aged 2 to 10 with aplastic anemia, due to receive a stem cell transplant. The CDR3 DNA sequence: TGTGCCAGCACCGGGGGGACCAAACTCTCCTACAATGAGCAGTTCTTC. This translates into CASTGGTKLSYNEQFF.